This T cell receptor beta chain came from a study of blood T cell repertoires in COVID-19. Study summary: The study drew acute and convalescent COVID-19 samples from the United States, Italy and Spain. PBMCs, B-cell-depleted T cells, or T cells were the source of the cDNA or gDNA that made up the material.

The CDR3 sequence is 15 residues long. As handled by the study authors: Amplifying reference gene primers gave estimates of nucleated cell counts. This table comes from immunoSEQ multiplex PCR, and its TCRdb copy is limited to in-frame clones, with some not included. D and trimming come from the DNA, and the V and J calls and clone size come from that table. The sample gives approximately 250,000 clones, about 79% of which show up once; about 1.4% is in the top ten. The TCR originated in a woman in her thirties or forties who had recovered from COVID-19. The sample taken for sequencing was peripheral blood. The rearrangement joins TRBV21-1 to TRBJ2-5; the listed D gene, TRBD1, was not tested against the DNA. TRBV21-1 is classified as a pseudogene. The CDR3 coding sequence is TGTGCCAGCAGCAAAGAAAGGGAACAGGGGGAGACCCAGTACTTC. This gives the protein CASSKEREQGETQYF.